The 24 T cell receptor beta chains in this list originate from one sample, sequenced in a study of shared clonotypes between healthy human individuals. The protocol was immunoSEQ multiplex PCR, while the TCRdb copy is restricted to in-frame clones and leaves out a portion. The table includes about 960,000 clones, around 80% detected once. Sequencing was done on a sample of memory CD4+ T cells sorted from blood. Indicated subset: CD45RA-negative fraction. Every receptor here comes from a man between 18 and 35 years old in good health.

Only a few counts were recorded for this clone. The chain couples TRBV2 to TRBJ1-3; D is possibly TRBD1 (5 bases). The V gene's germline CDR1 is SNHLY and CDR2 FYNNEI. The CDR3 has 15 residues. V dropped 4 bases and J dropped 2 bases, with 12 bases sitting between them. DNA of the CDR3: TGTGCCAGCAGTGTATATCCGGGGGCTGGAAACACCATATATTTT. Translating it yields CASSVYPGAGNTIYF.

The chain recombines TRBV11-3 with TRBJ1-1; TRBD1 is a possible D gene (6 bases). The V end was cut by 0 bases, the J end by 9 bases, with 8 bases between. The CDR3 is made up of 12 amino acids. Germline values: CDR1 SGHNT, CDR2 YENEEA. CDR3 region: CASSLDRGKAFF. CDR3 nucleotide sequence: TGTGCCAGCAGCTTAGATAGGGGGAAAGCTTTCTTT.

The rearrangement links TRBV2 to TRBJ2-7; D possibly matches TRBD1 or TRBD2 (5 bases each). Per germline, CDR1 SNHLY and CDR2 FYNNEI. The ends were cut back, 5 bases at V and 6 bases at J, with 11 bases in the middle. The CDR3 loop spans 12 amino acids. The CDR3 DNA reads as TGTGCCAGCAGTCGGGGCGGCGGCGAGCAGTACTTC. This codes for CASSRGGGEQYF.

V and J are TRBV9 and TRBJ1-2; D perhaps matches TRBD1 (6 bases). Trimming pared 0 bases from V and 4 bases from J, leaving 13 bases between. This CDR3 contains 15 residues. CDR1 and CDR2 (germline): SGDLS, YYNGEE. As DNA, the CDR3 is TGTGCCAGCAGCGTAGCTACCGGACAGACCTATGGCTACACCTTC. It yields the protein CASSVATGQTYGYTF.

Comment on this clone: Being one base from a much bigger clone, this may be a read error. The V gene is TRBV27, the J gene TRBJ2-1; TRBD2 agrees at 8 bases. V shed 4 bases and J 0 bases; nucleotides not matched to a gene: 2. The germline V gene encodes CDR1 MNHEY and CDR2 SMNVEV (reference sequence). This CDR3 contains 15 residues. Here the CDR3 DNA reads TGTGCCAGCAGTTCGGGACTAGTCTCCTACAATGAGCAGTTCTTC. This sequence encodes CASSSGLVSYNEQFF.

The chain is built from TRBV5-1 and TRBJ2-2; D is unresolved. The ends were cut back, 0 bases at V and 1 base at J, with 7 bases in the middle. Germline V CDR1 and CDR2: SGHRS, YFSETQ. CDR3 length equals 15 residues. The CDR3 spells CASSLDQVNTGELFF. The DNA for the CDR3 is TGCGCCAGCAGCTTGGATCAGGTGAACACCGGGGAGCTGTTTTTT.

The table lists this clone with a few counts. This chain uses TRBV28 with TRBJ1-3; tentative D call: TRBD1 (5 bases). Trimming took 3 bases from V and 0 from J, leaving 12 bases between them. Germline V lookup: CDR1 MDHEN, CDR2 SYDVKM. The CDR3 consists of 16 residues. CDR3 amino acids: CASSLAGLNSGNTIYF. CDR3 nucleotide sequence: TGTGCCAGCAGTTTGGCAGGGCTAAACTCTGGAAACACCATATATTTT.

This sequence joins TRBV5-1 and TRBJ1-1; 8 bases match TRBD1. CDR1 SGHRS and CDR2 YFSETQ come from the germline V gene. V was pared by 5 bases and J by 3 bases, with 6 bases of the junction left unmatched. CDR3 length equals 14 residues. The CDR3 coding sequence is TGCGCCAGCAGACCAGGACAGGGCGACACTGAAGCTTTCTTT. Amino acids: CASRPGQGDTEAFF.

The V call is TRBV6-5, the J call TRBJ1-1; 7 nucleotides line up with TRBD1. Germline trimming cut 0 bases from V and 11 bases from J; bases unmatched to any gene: 9. The CDR3 is 14 amino acids. Germline assignment: CDR1 MNHEY and CDR2 SVGAGI. CDR3 sequence reads: CASSYSTGTDGAFF. The CDR3 region has the DNA TGTGCCAGCAGTTACTCGACCGGGACAGATGGGGCTTTCTTT.

The V and J genes are TRBV6-1 and TRBJ2-1; 11 nucleotides agree with TRBD1. After removal of 3 bases from V and 7 bases from J, the junction contained 8 bases not matched to a gene. Germline loops: CDR1 MNHNS, CDR2 SASEGT. This CDR3 spans 16 amino acids. Here the CDR3 reads CASSERLGQGANEQFF. CDR3 coding DNA: TGTGCCAGCAGTGAGAGGCTCGGACAGGGGGCAAATGAGCAGTTCTTC.

Comment on this clone: Other nucleotide sequences in the sample specify the same CDR3. The rearrangement uses TRBV4-3 and TRBJ2-7; 9 positions match TRBD2. CDR1 is LGHNA, CDR2 YSLEER, per germline. The CDR3 contains 15 residues. V shed 1 base and J 1 base; nucleotides not matched to a gene: 2. The CDR3 bases are TGCGCCAGCAGCCAAGCGACTAGCGGTTCCTACGAGCAGTACTTC. This codes for CASSQATSGSYEQYF.

Comment on this clone: Other DNA sequences of this sample code for an identical CDR3. V gene TRBV7-2 combines with J gene TRBJ2-1; the D gene is possibly TRBD2 (6 bases). Germline assignment: CDR1 SGHTA and CDR2 FQGNSA. Between the trimmed V and J ends, which lost 3 bases and 4 bases, there was a span of 10 bases. CDR3 length equals 14 residues. The CDR3 region has the DNA TGTGCCAGCAGCTTGGCGGGACCATACAATGAGCAGTTCTTC. It specifies CASSLAGPYNEQFF.

The rearrangement uses TRBV7-8 and TRBJ1-1; D might be TRBD1 (5 bases). V was cut by 4 bases and J by 4 bases, with 19 bases left in between. CDR3 length: 16 amino acids. Germline CDR1 is SGHVS and CDR2 is FQNEAQ. The CDR3 spells CASSYTHRTGGTEAFF. DNA for the CDR3: TGTGCCAGCAGCTACACTCACAGGACCGGGGGCACTGAAGCTTTCTTT.

The V call is TRBV7-2, the J call TRBJ2-7; D is ambiguous. Germline-derived CDR1 and CDR2 are SGHTA and FQGNSA. The germline V and J ends were trimmed by 5 bases and 0 bases, with 8 bases remaining between them. This CDR3 is built from 13 residues. The CDR3 nucleotides read TGTGCCAGCAGCCCCCCGAGCTCCTACGAGCAGTACTTC. Its translation: CASSPPSSYEQYF.

V is TRBV29-1 and J is TRBJ1-2; D is unclear. Trimming left V 7 bases short and J 1 base short, with 13 bases between. The CDR3 contains 13 residues. The germline CDR1 and CDR2 sequences are SQVTM and ANQGSEA. The CDR3 sequence is CSASPGSNYGYTF. DNA of the CDR3: TGCAGCGCCTCACCGGGCAGTAACTATGGCTACACCTTC.

This chain links TRBV27 with TRBJ1-5, with D hard to call. Germline V gene lookup returns CDR1 MNHEY and CDR2 SMNVEV (reference sequence). Trimming removed 0 bases at V and 6 bases at J, with 9 bases between. This CDR3 region has 14 residues. The CDR3 loop reads CASSLSATAQPQHF. DNA of the CDR3: TGTGCCAGCAGTTTATCCGCTACGGCTCAGCCCCAGCATTTT.

The table lists this clone with a few counts. V usage is TRBV6-1 and J usage is TRBJ1-4, with D unclear. Between the trimmed V and J ends, which lost 6 bases and 10 bases, there was a span of 9 bases. The CDR3 runs to 11 residues. Germline CDR1 reads MNHNS; CDR2 reads SASEGT. CDR3 sequence (DNA): TGTGCCAGCAGCCTACTCCCAAAACTGTTTTTT. Translation gives CASSLLPKLFF.

This clone was seen just once. This chain uses TRBV6-5 with TRBJ2-7, with TRBD1 as a possible D gene (5 bases). The V end was cut by 6 bases, the J end by 0 bases, with 15 bases between. The CDR3 has 15 amino acids. Germline V gene sequence: CDR1 MNHEY, CDR2 SVGAGI. CDR3 in amino acids: CASSSGSLSSYEQYF. DNA for the CDR3: TGTGCCAGCAGCTCAGGGTCCTTGAGCTCCTACGAGCAGTACTTC.

The rearrangement links TRBV15 to TRBJ2-5; 7 bases match TRBD2. Germline V gives CDR1 LNHNV, CDR2 YYDKDF (reference sequence). The J segment lost 5 bases and the V segment lost 5 bases, leaving 2 bases of the junction unmatched. The CDR3 is 12 residues long. The CDR3 nucleotides read TGTGCCACCAGCTGGGAGGGGGAGACCCAGTACTTC. Protein sequence: CATSWEGETQYF.

The chain employs TRBV5-8 and TRBJ2-2, with D tentatively TRBD1 or TRBD2 (5 bases each). V shed 6 bases and J shed 0 bases, with 12 bases lying between them. The CDR3 spans 15 residues. CDR1 is SGHTS, CDR2 YDEGEE, per germline. The CDR3 spells CASTTGTTNTGELFF. As DNA, the CDR3 is TGTGCCAGCACAACCGGGACCACGAACACCGGGGAGCTGTTTTTT. The variable domain in full, with the rest retrieved from reference TRBV5-8 and TRBJ2-2, is EAGVTQSPTHLIKTRGQQATLRCSPISGHTSVYWYQQALGLGLQFLLWYDEGEERNRGNFPPRFSGRQFPNYSSELNVNALELEDSALYLCASTTGTTNTGELFFGEGSRLTVL.

The chain employs TRBV5-8 and TRBJ1-2; 7 bases are shared with TRBD1. V trimming: 4 bases; J trimming: 4 bases; junction bases outside the gene matches: 7. CDR3 length equals 14 residues. Germline CDR1 reads SGHTS; CDR2 reads YDEGEE. CDR3 residues: CASSRGQATYGYTF. For the CDR3, the DNA is TGTGCCAGCAGCCGCGGACAGGCGACCTATGGCTACACCTTC. Full variable domain (outside the CDR3, taken from reference TRBV5-8 and TRBJ1-2): EAGVTQSPTHLIKTRGQQATLRCSPISGHTSVYWYQQALGLGLQFLLWYDEGEERNRGNFPPRFSGRQFPNYSSELNVNALELEDSALYLCASSRGQATYGYTFGSGTRLTVV.

The rearrangement joins TRBV7-2 to TRBJ2-7; no firm D call. Germline V gene lookup returns CDR1 SGHTA and CDR2 FQGNSA. V lost 4 bases, J lost 4 bases, and 8 bases lay in between. The CDR3 consists of 12 residues. CDR3 residues: CASSSFWYEQYF. CDR3 sequence (DNA): TGTGCCAGCAGCTCCTTCTGGTACGAGCAGTACTTC.

The rearrangement uses TRBV12-5 and TRBJ2-2, with D perhaps given as TRBD1 or TRBD2 (5 bases each). CDR3 length equals 16 residues. Germline-derived CDR1 and CDR2 are LGHNT and FRNRAP. The V end was cut by 0 bases, the J end by 2 bases, with 10 bases between. The CDR3 here is CASGLVAGTNTGELFF. The CDR3 DNA sequence: TGTGCTAGTGGTTTGGTGGCAGGGACCAACACCGGGGAGCTGTTTTTT.

This clone was seen more than once but under ten times. The chain uses TRBV5-1 and TRBJ2-2; no clear D. Trimming took off 7 bases at V and 2 bases at J, with 15 bases between the two ends. Germline V gene sequence: CDR1 SGHRS, CDR2 YFSETQ. The CDR3 is 15 residues long. CDR3 in DNA: TGCGCCAGCGGACCCCGGCCGGCCAACACCGGGGAGCTGTTTTTT. Translated, it gives CASGPRPANTGELFF.